Each of the 29 T cell receptor beta chains below was sequenced from the same sample in a study of prognosis after radiotherapy for stage I lung cancer. Two-round multiplex PCR on genomic DNA was the method by which TCR beta CDR3 was amplified. First-round PCR employed TRBV- and TRBJ-specific primers for each gene. MiXCR, run by TCRdb on the multiplex PCR reads, gives a single entry per CDR3 protein. The sample records 23,000 or so distinct CDR3 sequences, around 36% being singletons. Specimen: PBMCs, collected before or after stereotactic body radiation therapy (not recorded which). Receptors originate from a donor aged 50 or older with non-small cell lung cancer.

This clonotype occurred a few times. Given the absence of the conserved phenylalanine or tryptophan at the CDR3 end, a read error is likely. V is TRBV7-9 and J is TRBJ1-1; possible D gene TRBD1, 5 bases. CDR1 and CDR2 (germline): SEHNR, FQNEAQ (reference sequence). There are 14 residues in the CDR3. Trimming shortened V by 1 base and J by 5 bases, and 11 bases separated the two germline ends. CDR3 nucleotides: TGTGCCAGCAGCTTAGTAGGGGTTGGAACTGAAGCTTTCCTT. Its protein product is CASSLVGVGTEAFL.

This clonotype came up once. The chain uses TRBV20-1 and TRBJ1-5; D remains unclear. The CDR3 sequence is 14 residues long. V lost 1 base, J lost 2 bases, and 9 bases lay in between. Germline V gene lookup returns CDR1 DFQATT and CDR2 SNEGSKA (reference sequence). The CDR3 DNA is TGCAGTGCTAGAGCAGCGATGGGCAATCAGCCCCAGCATTTT. It yields the protein CSARAAMGNQPQHF.

J is TRBJ2-1 and V is TRBV5-1; maybe TRBD1 (5 bases). Germline CDR1 SGHRS, CDR2 YFSETQ. The CDR3 sequence is 15 residues long. V lost 2 bases and J lost 4, with 13 bases in between. The CDR3 nucleotides are TGCGCCAGCAGCTTAACAGGCAACCCGTACAATGAGCAGTTCTTC. It encodes CASSLTGNPYNEQFF.

This clonotype was seen many times. The chain joins TRBV30 to TRBJ2-3; no clear D. The CDR3 runs to 13 residues. Germline V gene data show CDR1 as GTSNPN and CDR2 as SVGIG (reference sequence). With 8 bases removed from V and 2 bases from J, the gap between germline ends came to 14 bases. The CDR3 region is CAGTGGSTDTQYF. In DNA, the CDR3 is TGTGCCGGTACGGGCGGATCCACAGATACGCAGTATTTT.

This clonotype was observed many times. The gene calls are TRBV12-5 and TRBJ1-1; TRBD1 agrees at 10 bases. V gave up 5 bases and J gave up 4 bases; unmatched junction bases: 7. The CDR3 spans 15 residues. CDR1 is LGHNT and CDR2 is FRNRAP in the germline V gene. CDR3 loop: CASGKARTGGTEAFF. For the CDR3, the DNA is TGTGCTAGTGGTAAAGCCCGGACAGGGGGCACTGAAGCTTTCTTT. The variable domain in full, completed from reference TRBV12-5 and TRBJ1-1, reads DARVTQTPRHKVTEMGQEVTMRCQPILGHNTVFWYRQTMMQGLELLAYFRNRAPLDDSGMPKDRFSAEMPDATLATLKIQPSEPRDSAVYFCASGKARTGGTEAFFGQGTRLTVV.

This clonotype was observed at least ten times. The chain combines TRBV19 with TRBJ2-7; D might be TRBD1 or TRBD2, each matching 6 bases. The CDR3 has 14 amino acids. V was pared by 7 bases and J by 6 bases, with 19 bases between. Germline-derived CDR1 and CDR2 are LNHDA and SQIVND (reference sequence). The CDR3 coding sequence is TGTGCCAGTAAGGGGGGAGGACAGATTGGCGAGCAGTACTTC. Its translation: CASKGGGQIGEQYF.

The chain employs TRBV7-9 and TRBJ2-7; D call uncertain. The CDR3 is 12 residues long. Germline values: CDR1 SEHNR, CDR2 FQNEAQ (reference sequence). The V end was cut by 5 bases, the J end by 6 bases, with 11 bases between. For the CDR3, the DNA is TGTGCCAGCAGCCCGGCTGGGTTCGAGCAGTACTTC. Amino acid sequence: CASSPAGFEQYF.

This chain uses TRBV28 with TRBJ1-2, with a weak D call TRBD1 (5 bases). CDR3 length: 14 amino acids. The germline V and J ends were trimmed by 2 bases and 10 bases, with 17 bases remaining between them. Germline CDR1 and CDR2: MDHEN and SYDVKM. Written as DNA, the CDR3 is TGTGCCAGCAGTTTAAGCGACAGTTACAAAGCCTACACCTTC. Translated, it gives CASSLSDSYKAYTF.

At least ten counts were recorded for this clonotype. The J gene is TRBJ1-6, the V gene TRBV11-3; D call uncertain. CDR3 size: 15 residues. Trimming removed 5 bases from V and 0 bases from J, with 8 bases in between. The germline CDR1 and CDR2 sequences are SGHNT and YENEEA. The CDR3 here is CASSPRPSYNSPLHF. DNA for the CDR3: TGTGCCAGCAGCCCCCGACCCTCCTATAATTCACCCCTCCACTTT.

This clonotype was detected ten times or more. V is TRBV11-3 and J is TRBJ2-3, with D possibly being TRBD1 or TRBD2 (7 bases each). The ends were cut back, 1 base at V and 6 bases at J, with 20 bases in the middle. From germline, CDR1 is SGHNT and CDR2 YENEEA. The CDR3 is 17 amino acids. CDR3 amino acids: CASSLGTAGGGMDTQYF. In DNA form, the CDR3 reads TGTGCCAGCAGCTTAGGAACCGCAGGGGGAGGGATGGATACGCAGTATTTT.

This clonotype has a count of ten or more. The CDR3 is CSVFDSGAYNEQFF. In DNA, the CDR3 is TGCAGCGTATTTGACAGCGGCGCTTACAATGAGCAGTTCTTC. This chain connects TRBV29-1 to TRBJ2-1; D is perhaps TRBD1 or TRBD2 (5 bases each). The CDR3 totals 14 residues. From germline, CDR1 is SQVTM and CDR2 ANQGSEA. V was clipped by 6 bases and J by 4 bases, with 16 bases between them.

This chain joins TRBV20-1 and TRBJ2-5; the match to TRBD2 covers 8 bases. V gave up 5 bases and J gave up 1 base; unmatched junction bases: 9. CDR3 length equals 15 residues. Germline V lookup: CDR1 DFQATT, CDR2 SNEGSKA (reference sequence). The CDR3 region is CSAPTSLAAQETQYF. The CDR3 DNA sequence: TGCAGTGCTCCTACCTCACTAGCGGCCCAAGAGACCCAGTACTTC.

Many counts were recorded for this clonotype. The CDR3 reads CASSLPQGTSGSSYNEQFF. Here the CDR3 DNA reads TGTGCCAGCAGTCTCCCGCAGGGGACTAGCGGGAGCTCCTACAATGAGCAGTTCTTC. The J gene is TRBJ2-1, the V gene TRBV7-6, with 14 bases lining up with TRBD2. Per the germline V gene, CDR1 is SGHVS and CDR2 is FNYEAQ. The CDR3 length is 19 residues. The junction had 10 bases not matched to a gene; V was cut back by 6 bases and J by 0 bases.

With respect to this clonotype: This likely came from a read error, as a far larger clone is one base away. The V and J genes are TRBV6-8 and TRBJ2-1, with 7 bases that match TRBD1. The CDR3 loop spans 14 amino acids. Germline CDR1 reads MNHGY; CDR2 reads SAAAGT. Unmatched junction bases numbered 11, after V lost 5 bases and J lost 10 bases. The CDR3 reads CASSNRDSGKEQFF. CDR3 coding DNA: TGTGCCAGCAGTAACCGGGACAGTGGTAAGGAGCAGTTCTTC.

This clonotype was seen only a few times. The J gene is TRBJ2-2, the V gene TRBV2; D gene unclear. CDR3 size: 13 residues. V was shortened by 4 bases and J by 6 bases, with 9 bases between the two germline ends. Germline V lookup: CDR1 SNHLY, CDR2 FYNNEI. This CDR3 reads CASSGTESGELFF. CDR3 DNA: TGTGCCAGCAGTGGTACAGAATCCGGGGAGCTGTTTTTT. Together with reference TRBV2 and TRBJ2-2, the CDR3 gives the full variable domain: EPEVTQTPSHQVTQMGQEVILRCVPISNHLYFYWYRQILGQKVEFLVSFYNNEISEKSEIFDDQFSVERPDGSNFTLKIRSTKLEDSAMYFCASSGTESGELFFGEGSRLTVL.

There are many counts of this clonotype. The chain uses TRBV6-1 and TRBJ2-7, with 9 bases lining up with TRBD2. The ends lost 8 bases at V and 4 bases at J; junction bases unmatched: 3. The CDR3 spans 12 residues. The germline CDR1 and CDR2 sequences are MNHNS and SASEGT. The CDR3 protein is CASELAGYEQYF. The CDR3 DNA is TGTGCCAGCGAGCTAGCGGGGTACGAGCAGTACTTC.

At least ten counts were recorded for this clonotype. The chain carries TRBV27 and TRBJ2-3, with 9 bases that match TRBD2. The CDR3 totals 15 residues. Germline CDR1 MNHEY, CDR2 SMNVEV (reference sequence). The V gene end was trimmed by 5 bases and the J gene end by 6 bases; junction bases not matched to a gene: 9. The CDR3 is CASSPGLARIDTQYF. The CDR3 DNA follows: TGTGCCAGCAGTCCGGGACTAGCTCGGATCGATACGCAGTATTTT.

This clonotype was found many times. This chain connects TRBV25-1 to TRBJ1-1; 8 bases fit TRBD1. V dropped 3 bases and J dropped 5; count of bases not matched to a gene: 8. The germline gives CDR1 MGHDK, CDR2 SYGVNS. The CDR3 contains 15 residues. CDR3 in amino acids: CASSDLGQGGTEAFF. The CDR3 region has the DNA TGTGCCAGCAGTGACCTTGGACAGGGAGGAACTGAAGCTTTCTTT.

Only a few counts were recorded for this clonotype. Given a far larger clone just one base away, this is likely a sequencing read error. This sequence joins TRBV5-8 and TRBJ2-1, with D perhaps matching TRBD2 (6 bases). The CDR3 totals 17 residues. CDR1 SGHTS and CDR2 YDEGEE come from the germline V gene. Here the CDR3 reads CPSSLPWGDSPYNEQFF. The CDR3 DNA sequence: TGTCCCAGCAGCCTGCCATGGGGGGACTCCCCCTACAATGAGCAGTTCTTC.

This clonotype was recorded many times. The gene calls are TRBV27 and TRBJ2-2, with TRBD2 matching over 11 bases. CDR1 and CDR2 (germline): MNHEY, SMNVEV (reference sequence). The CDR3 has 18 residues. Trimming at V came to 7 bases and at J to 7 bases, leaving 17 bases not matched to a gene. DNA for the CDR3: TGTGCCAGCAAGTCAGGTCAGCCTAGCGGGAGGCATGACGGGGAGCTGTTTTTT. Translation: CASKSGQPSGRHDGELFF.

As DNA, the CDR3 is TGTGCCAGCAGCTTGGAGACAGATCTGAACACTGAAGCTTTCTTT. Translation gives CASSLETDLNTEAFF. The chain has TRBV7-6 and TRBJ1-1, with D perhaps matching TRBD1 (5 bases). The germline gives CDR1 SGHVS, CDR2 FNYEAQ. Deletions cut 3 bases from V and 0 bases from J, with 11 bases between. This CDR3 comprises 15 residues.

This clonotype has ten or more counts. The rearrangement uses TRBV11-3 and TRBJ1-2, with TRBD1 identical over 10 bases. The CDR3 contains 13 residues. In germline, CDR1 is SGHNT, CDR2 YENEEA. Trimming took 5 bases from V and 7 from J; bases not matched to a gene: 4. In DNA form, the CDR3 reads TGTGCCAGCAGCGGGACAGGGGTCGGTGGCTACACCTTC. Encoded protein: CASSGTGVGGYTF.

The V gene is TRBV12-3 or TRBV12-4, the J gene TRBJ1-1, with D hard to call. The CDR3 length is 15 residues. Deletions cut 2 bases from V and 1 base from J, with 11 bases between. CDR3 sequence reads: CASSLSGVKNTEAFF. CDR3 in DNA: TGTGCCAGCAGTTTATCCGGGGTCAAGAACACTGAAGCTTTCTTT.

On this clonotype itself: Given a much more abundant clone one base away, this may be a read error. In DNA form, the CDR3 reads TGTGCCAGCAGTAAATCGGGAAAGGTGGAGACCCAGTACTTC. It encodes CASSKSGKVETQYF. This sequence joins TRBV6-1 and TRBJ2-5; possible D gene TRBD2, 5 bases. V was clipped by 5 bases and J by 5 bases, with 15 bases between them. Germline CDR1 and CDR2: MNHNS and SASEGT. The CDR3 covers 14 residues.

This clonotype was counted only a few times. It may be a read error: a sequence one base away is much more abundant. CDR3 nucleotides: TGCGCCAGCAGCTTGGGAACAGGGAGGGATACTGAAGCTTTCTTT. Encoded protein: CASSLGTGRDTEAFF. The rearrangement joins TRBV5-1 to TRBJ1-1; D is perhaps TRBD1 (6 bases). V was trimmed by 0 bases and J by 5 bases, leaving 14 bases between them. Germline V gives CDR1 SGHRS, CDR2 YFSETQ. The CDR3 is 15 amino acids.

Comments on this clonotype: It differs at one base from a far larger clone, so likely a read error. The chain carries TRBV6-4 and TRBJ2-1; 7 nucleotides line up with TRBD2. The CDR3 sequence is 17 residues long. Germline values: CDR1 MRHNA, CDR2 SNTAGT. As DNA, the CDR3 is TGTGCCAGCAGTTACTCGACGGCGGGAGTGTCCTACAATGAGCAGTTCTTC. Its translation: CASSYSTAGVSYNEQFF.

This clonotype was observed at least ten times. The chain is built from TRBV19 and TRBJ1-5; D is perhaps TRBD1 (6 bases). Germline V CDR1 and CDR2: LNHDA, SQIVND (reference sequence). V was trimmed by 2 bases and J by 0 bases, leaving 8 bases between them. The CDR3 covers 15 residues. The CDR3 protein is CASSIWGASNQPQHF. CDR3 coding DNA: TGTGCCAGTAGTATATGGGGGGCTAGCAATCAGCCCCAGCATTTT.

CDR3 amino acids: CSARGPGNTEAFF. The DNA for the CDR3 is TGCAGTGCTAGAGGCCCCGGGAACACTGAAGCTTTCTTT. The chain is built from TRBV20-1 and TRBJ1-1; no definite D call. With 1 base removed from V and 1 base from J, the gap between germline ends came to 7 bases. This CDR3 contains 13 residues. CDR1 is DFQATT, CDR2 SNEGSKA, per germline (reference sequence).

The V gene is TRBV9, the J gene TRBJ1-1; tentative D call: TRBD1 (5 bases). The CDR3 sequence is 12 residues long. Trimming removed 3 bases at V and 8 bases at J, with 11 bases between. Germline CDR1 SGDLS, CDR2 YYNGEE. In DNA form, the CDR3 reads TGTGCCAGCAGCGGAAGCCGGGACGAAGCTTTCTTT. Amino acids: CASSGSRDEAFF. The full variable domain, completed using reference TRBV9 and TRBJ1-1, is DSGVTQTPKHLITATGQRVTLRCSPRSGDLSVYWYQQSLDQGLQFLIQYYNGEERAKGNILERFSAQQFPDLHSELNLSSLELGDSALYFCASSGSRDEAFFGQGTRLTVV.